This T cell receptor beta chain comes out of a study of blood T cell repertoires in COVID-19. Study-level background: Sample material is recorded as cDNA or gDNA derived from T cells, B-cell-depleted T cells, or PBMCs.

Unmatched junction bases numbered 11, after V lost 5 bases and J lost 5 bases. This CDR3 contains 15 residues. Germline lookup yields CDR1 SNHLY and CDR2 FYNNEI. Authors' analysis steps: The assay estimated nucleated cells by amplifying reference gene primers. Measured with immunoSEQ multiplex PCR; TCRdb has only the in-frame clones, and not every one. Clone size and V and J calls were adopted from that table, with D and trimming inferred from the DNA. The sample holds about 190,000 clones; around nine tenths are singletons and the top ten take approximately 4.5%. The sample consisted of peripheral blood. The chain couples TRBV2 to TRBJ1-1; 7 bases are shared with TRBD1. The sequence was collected from a human donor in a cohort sampled during active COVID-19. The CDR3 loop is CASSRIGTVGTEAFF. CDR3 nucleotide sequence: TGTGCCAGCAGTAGAATTGGGACAGTGGGGACTGAAGCTTTCTTT.